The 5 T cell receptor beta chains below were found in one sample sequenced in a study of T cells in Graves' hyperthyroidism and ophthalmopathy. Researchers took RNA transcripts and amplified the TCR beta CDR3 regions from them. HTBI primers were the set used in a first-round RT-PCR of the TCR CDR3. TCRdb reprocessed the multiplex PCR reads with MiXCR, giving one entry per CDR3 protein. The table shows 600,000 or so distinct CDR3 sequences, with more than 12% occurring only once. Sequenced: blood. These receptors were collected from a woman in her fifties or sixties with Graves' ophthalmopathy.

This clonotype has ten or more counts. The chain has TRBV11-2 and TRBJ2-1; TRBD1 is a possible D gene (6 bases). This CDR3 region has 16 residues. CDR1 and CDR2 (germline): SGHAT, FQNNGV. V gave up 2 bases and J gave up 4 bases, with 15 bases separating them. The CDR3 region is CASSLSRGQKYNEQFF. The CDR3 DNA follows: TGTGCCAGCAGCTTATCACGGGGACAAAAATACAATGAGCAGTTCTTC.

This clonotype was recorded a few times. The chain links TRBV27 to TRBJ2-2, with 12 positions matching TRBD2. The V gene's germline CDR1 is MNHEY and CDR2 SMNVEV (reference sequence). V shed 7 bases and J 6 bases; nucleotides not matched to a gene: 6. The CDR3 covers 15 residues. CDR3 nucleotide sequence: TGTGCCAGCAAAGAACTAGCGGGGGGTCCCGGGGAGCTGTTTTTT. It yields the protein CASKELAGGPGELFF.

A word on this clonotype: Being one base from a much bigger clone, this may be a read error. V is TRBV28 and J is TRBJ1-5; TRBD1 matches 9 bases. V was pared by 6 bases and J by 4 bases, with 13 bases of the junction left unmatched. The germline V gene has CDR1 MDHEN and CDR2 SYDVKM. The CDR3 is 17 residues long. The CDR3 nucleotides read TGTGCCAGCAGCATCCCGGGACAGGGTTCAGTTAATCAGCCCCAGCATTTT. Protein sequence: CASSIPGQGSVNQPQHF.

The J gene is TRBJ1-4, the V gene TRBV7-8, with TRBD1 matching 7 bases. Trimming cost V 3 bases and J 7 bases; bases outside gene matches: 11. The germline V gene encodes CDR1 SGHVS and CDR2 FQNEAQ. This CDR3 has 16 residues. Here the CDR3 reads CASSFYRQGGGEKLFF. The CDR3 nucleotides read TGTGCCAGCAGCTTTTACCGACAGGGCGGAGGTGAAAAACTGTTTTTT.

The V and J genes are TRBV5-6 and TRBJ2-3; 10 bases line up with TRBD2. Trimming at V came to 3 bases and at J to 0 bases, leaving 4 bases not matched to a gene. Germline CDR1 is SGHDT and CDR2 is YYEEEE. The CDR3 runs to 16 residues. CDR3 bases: TGTGCCAGCAGCTATTCGACTAGCGGGAGCACAGATACGCAGTATTTT. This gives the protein CASSYSTSGSTDTQYF. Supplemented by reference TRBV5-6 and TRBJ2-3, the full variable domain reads DAGVTQSPTHLIKTRGQQVTLRCSPKSGHDTVSWYQQALGQGPQFIFQYYEEEERQRGNFPDRFSGHQFPNYSSELNVNALLLGDSALYLCASSYSTSGSTDTQYFGPGTRLTVL.